This record covers a single T cell receptor (beta chain). The sample belongs to a study of blood T cell repertoires in COVID-19. Across the study: There were acute and convalescent COVID-19 samples, and they came from the United States, Italy and Spain.

V lost 4 bases to trimming and J lost 5 bases, with 8 bases between them. The CDR3 spans 12 residues. Using immunoSEQ multiplex PCR, the repertoire was profiled, and TCRdb retains in-frame clones only, with some absent. The sample consists of 350,000 to 400,000 clones, 88% of them appearing once. The age range of participants was roughly 18 to 90 years, with residence in about 25 US areas. Which cohort a participant joined came from the clinical history participants gave. This TCR was recovered from a woman in her 30s with acute COVID-19. Sequencing used PBMCs or T cells enriched from blood (not recorded which). This sequence joins TRBV12-3 or TRBV12-4 and TRBJ1-1; D perhaps matches TRBD1 (5 bases). The CDR3 loop is CASSSRATEAFF. The CDR3 DNA sequence: TGTGCCAGCAGTTCCAGGGCTACTGAAGCTTTCTTT.